Presented here are 22 T cell receptor beta chains from one specimen sequenced in a study of OX40 agonist ivuxolimab in advanced cancers. The library was obtained by the immunoSEQ multiplex PCR assay. The table comes from immuneACCESS by way of TCRdb, which keeps in-frame sequences with V and J called. Part of the clones is missing from these tables; in studies checked, under half for an unresolved V gene and the rest for unknown reasons. The sample records 65,000 to 70,000 clones, 80% to 85% of which are singletons. The leading ten clones occupy roughly 0.4% of the sample. This sample comprised CD4+ or CD8+ T cells sorted from blood, obtained in a trial of the OX40 agonist ivuxolimab. Every receptor here comes from an adult with an advanced solid tumor such as melanoma, head and neck, liver or kidney cancer.

This clone occurred a few times. This chain uses TRBV11-3 with TRBJ2-2; D is perhaps TRBD2 (6 bases). V shed 3 bases and J shed 3 bases, with 11 bases lying between them. Germline V gene sequence: CDR1 SGHNT, CDR2 YENEEA. The CDR3 runs to 15 residues. The CDR3 region has the DNA TGTGCCAGCAGCTTCGGGGGTCCCGACACCGGGGAGCTGTTTTTT. Translation: CASSFGGPDTGELFF.

V is TRBV28 and J is TRBJ1-2; D ambiguous. Germline V gene lookup returns CDR1 MDHEN and CDR2 SYDVKM. The CDR3 has 11 residues. V gave up 0 bases and J gave up 8 bases, with 4 bases separating them. The CDR3 DNA reads as TGTGCCAGCAGTTTATGGTCCGGCTACACCTTC. This encodes CASSLWSGYTF.

The chain recombines TRBV11-2 with TRBJ2-4, with D possibly matching TRBD1 (5 bases). Germline V gene data show CDR1 as SGHAT and CDR2 as FQNNGV. The CDR3 runs to 15 residues. Trimming left V 2 bases short and J 9 bases short, with 17 bases between. In nucleotides, the CDR3 is TGTGCCAGCAGCTTATCCCAGGGAACCCAAGGCATTCAGTACTTC. This encodes CASSLSQGTQGIQYF.

Concerning this clone itself: Other nucleotide sequences from this sample produce the same CDR3. V is TRBV30 and J is TRBJ1-5; D is undetermined. Trimming shortened V by 1 base and J by 1 base, and 8 bases separated the two germline ends. Germline V lookup: CDR1 GTSNPN, CDR2 SVGIG (reference sequence). This CDR3 has 14 residues. The CDR3 nucleotides read TGTGCCTGGAGTGCGGGGAACAGCAATCAGCCCCAGCATTTT. Translating gives CAWSAGNSNQPQHF.

The CDR3 sequence is CASSPGGRVDGYTF. The CDR3 nucleotides read TGCGCCAGCAGCCCGGGTGGCAGGGTCGATGGCTACACCTTC. The chain carries TRBV5-1 and TRBJ1-2; D may be TRBD1 (5 bases). The ends were cut back, 4 bases at V and 6 bases at J, with 16 bases in the middle. Germline V CDR1 and CDR2: SGHRS, YFSETQ. The CDR3 covers 14 residues. Looking up the rest from reference TRBV5-1 and TRBJ1-2 gives the full variable domain: KAGVTQTPRYLIKTRGQQVTLSCSPISGHRSVSWYQQTPGQGLQFLFEYFSETQRNKGNFPGRFSGRQFSNSRSEMNVSTLELGDSALYLCASSPGGRVDGYTFGSGTRLTVV.

The chain carries TRBV30 and TRBJ1-6; D unclear. Per germline, CDR1 GTSNPN and CDR2 SVGIG (reference sequence). The CDR3 runs to 13 residues. Trimming stripped 0 bases from V and 4 bases from J, with 4 bases between. The CDR3: CAWSVGYNSPLHF. CDR3 in DNA: TGTGCCTGGAGTGTTGGGTATAATTCACCCCTCCACTTT.

The V and J genes are TRBV28 and TRBJ1-5, with 12 bases fitting TRBD1. V lost 5 bases, J lost 2 bases, and 7 bases stayed unmatched. The length of the CDR3 is 17 residues. The germline V gene has CDR1 MDHEN and CDR2 SYDVKM. The CDR3 sequence is CASSRDRGRSGNQPQHF. CDR3 nucleotide sequence: TGTGCCAGCAGTCGGGACAGGGGGCGGAGTGGCAATCAGCCCCAGCATTTT.

The chain employs TRBV6-6 and TRBJ2-1; D is possibly TRBD2 (6 bases). V lost 6 bases and J 3 bases, leaving 15 bases between the germline ends. Germline CDR1 and CDR2: MNHNY and SVGAGI (reference sequence). The CDR3 loop spans 15 amino acids. CDR3 sequence: CASSLGGTGYNEQFF. Here the CDR3 DNA reads TGTGCCAGCAGCCTCGGGGGAACAGGCTACAATGAGCAGTTCTTC.

The rearrangement joins TRBV28 to TRBJ1-5; the D gene is possibly TRBD1 (6 bases). The V gene lost 5 bases and the J gene lost 1 base, with 15 bases spanning the gap. Germline assignment: CDR1 MDHEN and CDR2 SYDVKM. This CDR3 comprises 16 residues. CDR3 in amino acids: CASSPTGFPSNQPQHF. CDR3 DNA sequence: TGTGCCAGCAGTCCCACAGGGTTCCCGAGCAATCAGCCCCAGCATTTT.

This clone has more than one count but fewer than ten. The chain couples TRBV6-5 to TRBJ1-1, with D tentatively TRBD1 (5 bases). V was clipped by 7 bases and J by 6 bases, with 15 bases between them. CDR3 size: 13 residues. CDR1 is MNHEY, CDR2 SVGAGI, per germline. The CDR3: CASTRPGTSEAFF. The CDR3 DNA sequence: TGTGCCAGCACTCGACCCGGGACTTCTGAAGCTTTCTTT.

For the CDR3, the DNA is TGTGCCAGCAGCCCCGGGACTAGCTCCATCCAATCAACCTACAATGAGCAGTTCTTC. The encoded protein is CASSPGTSSIQSTYNEQFF. The chain couples TRBV2 to TRBJ2-1; 9 positions agree with TRBD2. The germline CDR1 and CDR2 sequences are SNHLY and FYNNEI. The CDR3 sequence is 19 residues long. Trimming at V came to 6 bases and at J to 2 bases, leaving 17 bases not matched to a gene.

The V and J genes are TRBV29-1 and TRBJ2-3, with a possible D match to TRBD2 (6 bases). Trimming pared 0 bases from V and 3 bases from J, leaving 10 bases between. The CDR3 has 14 amino acids. Looked up from germline, CDR1 is SQVTM and CDR2 is ANQGSEA. The CDR3 coding sequence is TGCAGCGTTGAAGATCCTGGAGGGACAGATACGCAGTATTTT. This codes for CSVEDPGGTDTQYF.

The chain has TRBV11-3 and TRBJ1-1, with TRBD1 as a possible D gene (5 bases). The CDR3 sequence is 13 residues long. The germline V gene encodes CDR1 SGHNT and CDR2 YENEEA. V was shortened by 1 base and J by 7 bases, with 10 bases between the two germline ends. This CDR3 is CASSLGMQGEAFF. CDR3 nucleotides: TGTGCCAGCAGCTTAGGAATGCAGGGTGAAGCTTTCTTT. The whole variable domain, filled in from reference TRBV11-3 and TRBJ1-1, reads EAGVVQSPRYKIIEKKQPVAFWCNPISGHNTLYWYLQNLGQGPELLIRYENEEAVDDSQLPKDRFSAERLKGVDSTLKIQPAELGDSAVYLCASSLGMQGEAFFGQGTRLTVV.

The V call is TRBV6-1, the J call TRBJ1-1; no clear D. V dropped 4 bases and J dropped 1 base, with 10 bases sitting between them. Per the germline V gene, CDR1 is MNHNS and CDR2 is SASEGT. The CDR3 spans 14 residues. The DNA of the CDR3 is TGTGCCAGCAGTGCTGCCAGGCGGAACACTGAAGCTTTCTTT. The encoded protein is CASSAARRNTEAFF.

V gene TRBV6-1 combines with J gene TRBJ1-4; no firm D call. V was cut by 4 bases and J by 4 bases, with 7 bases left in between. The CDR3 sequence is 13 residues long. The V gene's germline CDR1 is MNHNS and CDR2 SASEGT. The CDR3: CASSANFNEKLFF. In DNA, the CDR3 is TGTGCCAGCAGTGCAAACTTTAATGAAAAACTGTTTTTT.

The J gene is TRBJ2-7, the V gene TRBV2; possibly TRBD1 or TRBD2 for D (5 bases each). This CDR3 is 12 amino acids long. From germline, CDR1 is SNHLY and CDR2 FYNNEI. Trimming cost V 6 bases and J 12 bases, with 18 bases left between them. The CDR3 DNA reads as TGTGCCAGCAGGGATAATGGGGACCGGCCGTACTTC. Encoded protein: CASRDNGDRPYF.

This sequence joins TRBV6-6 and TRBJ2-3, with 8 bases matching TRBD2. Unmatched junction bases numbered 6, after V lost 6 bases and J lost 1 base. The CDR3 spans 15 residues. The germline gives CDR1 MNHNY, CDR2 SVGAGI (reference sequence). The CDR3 loop reads CASRTTSGGTDTQYF. The CDR3 DNA follows: TGTGCCAGCAGAACTACTAGCGGAGGCACAGATACGCAGTATTTT.

This sequence joins TRBV19 and TRBJ2-1; TRBD1 might be the D (5 bases). CDR3 length: 13 residues. Germline lookup yields CDR1 LNHDA and CDR2 SQIVND (reference sequence). The ends were cut back, 9 bases at V and 8 bases at J, with 17 bases in the middle. The CDR3 coding sequence is TGTGCCAGCCGACAGTTTGGTGTCGATGAGCAGTTCTTC. It codes for CASRQFGVDEQFF.

The chain employs TRBV4-1 and TRBJ2-2, with D possibly TRBD1 on 6 matching bases. Germline CDR1 reads MGHRA; CDR2 reads YSYEKL. The V and J ends lost 0 bases and 4 bases respectively, with 9 bases between them. The CDR3 runs 15 residues. CDR3 loop: CASSQEFRGTGELFF. The CDR3 DNA reads TGCGCCAGCAGCCAAGAGTTCAGGGGCACCGGGGAGCTGTTTTTT.

The V call is TRBV7-2, the J call TRBJ1-2; 8 bases map to TRBD1. CDR1 SGHTA and CDR2 FQGNSA come from the germline V gene. The CDR3 has 15 amino acids. The V and J ends lost 5 bases and 8 bases, in that order; junction bases with no gene match: 13. Here the CDR3 DNA reads TGTGCCAGCAGCAAGGGGGTCCAGGGGGCGCTGGGCTACACCTTC. Its translation is CASSKGVQGALGYTF.

J is TRBJ1-2 and V is TRBV30; 7 nucleotides agree with TRBD1. After removal of 3 bases from V and 4 bases from J, the junction contained 8 bases not matched to a gene. In germline, CDR1 is GTSNPN, CDR2 SVGIG (reference sequence). This CDR3 has 14 residues. The CDR3 region is CAWSTGTVTYGYTF. The CDR3 region has the DNA TGTGCCTGGAGCACCGGGACAGTAACCTATGGCTACACCTTC.

The CDR3 region is CATTPLSVGTYSGNTIYF. The CDR3 bases are TGTGCCACCACCCCCCTTAGTGTCGGGACGTACTCTGGAAACACCATATATTTT. The chain combines TRBV19 with TRBJ1-3; a possible D gene is TRBD1 (5 bases). Germline CDR1 is LNHDA and CDR2 is SQIVND (reference sequence). The CDR3 sequence is 18 residues long. The ends were cut back, 10 bases at V and 0 bases at J, with 25 bases in the middle.